This TCR beta chain came from a study of Graves' ophthalmopathy and Graves' hyperthyroidism. Study observations and caveats: Among expanded thyroid clonotypes above 0.001 frequency, most also occurred in blood. Sensitivity of around 67% and specificity of approximately 76% were achieved by the model that predicted ophthalmopathy progression.

This clonotype was counted many times. What it binds is unknown. Since a much larger clone is just one base distant, this may be a read error. Amplification of TCR beta CDR3 regions used RNA transcripts. In the first round, RT-PCR was carried out with HTBI primers, and a multiplex PCR formed the second round. A single record per CDR3 protein comes from TCRdb applying MiXCR to the multiplex PCR reads. The data show 400,000 or so distinct CDR3 sequences, roughly 17% seen once. Orbital computed tomography, together with clinical symptoms, serum thyroxine, TRAb and thyroid ultrasound, was used for diagnosis. The PBMCs had their origin in about 9.7 ml of fresh peripheral blood. CDR3 length: 16 amino acids. CDR1 MNHEY and CDR2 SVGEGT come from the germline V gene.

Source material: peripheral blood. This clonotype originated in an adult woman with stable Graves' hyperthyroidism. The rearrangement links TRBV6-2 or TRBV6-3 to TRBJ2-7; D uncertain. CDR3 residues: CASGYVTDPRAYEQYF. The CDR3 DNA sequence: TGTGCCAGCGGTTACGTTACCGACCCCCGGGCGTACGAGCAGTACTTC.